The 3 T cell receptor beta chains given below trace back to one sample, sequenced in a study of CD8 T cells in Susac syndrome. Random-hexamer reverse transcription was applied to about 0.45 to 1 ug RNA. TCRdb reanalysed the immunoSEQ multiplex PCR reads using MiXCR and keeps one entry per CDR3 protein. The sample contains about 190,000 distinct CDR3 sequences, just under 95% of which appear only once. The specimen sequenced was CD8+ T cells from PBMCs. These receptors were taken from a human donor with Susac syndrome.

The chain joins TRBV7-9 to TRBJ2-1; the D gene is possibly TRBD1 (6 bases). V was cut by 5 bases and J by 5 bases, with 22 bases left in between. Germline assignment: CDR1 SEHNR and CDR2 FQNEAQ (reference sequence). This CDR3 is 17 amino acids long. CDR3 sequence reads: CASSPEAGVLAHNEQFF. DNA of the CDR3: TGTGCCAGCAGCCCCGAGGCAGGGGTACTTGCCCACAATGAGCAGTTCTTC.

The chain uses TRBV4-1 and TRBJ1-1; perhaps TRBD1 as D (6 bases). The V gene's germline CDR1 is MGHRA and CDR2 YSYEKL. Deletions cut 6 bases from V and 5 bases from J, with 13 bases between. The CDR3 contains 13 residues. The CDR3: CASSRGASTEAFF. In DNA, the CDR3 is TGCGCCAGCAGTAGGGGGGCGAGTACTGAAGCTTTCTTT.

The chain combines TRBV29-1 with TRBJ2-1; a weak D match, TRBD2 (6 bases). V lost 5 bases to trimming and J lost 8 bases, with 16 bases between them. Germline loops: CDR1 SQVTM, CDR2 ANQGSEA. The CDR3 contains 13 residues. The CDR3 sequence: CSVPSGGVDEQFF. The CDR3 DNA reads as TGCAGCGTTCCATCCGGGGGAGTGGATGAGCAGTTCTTC.